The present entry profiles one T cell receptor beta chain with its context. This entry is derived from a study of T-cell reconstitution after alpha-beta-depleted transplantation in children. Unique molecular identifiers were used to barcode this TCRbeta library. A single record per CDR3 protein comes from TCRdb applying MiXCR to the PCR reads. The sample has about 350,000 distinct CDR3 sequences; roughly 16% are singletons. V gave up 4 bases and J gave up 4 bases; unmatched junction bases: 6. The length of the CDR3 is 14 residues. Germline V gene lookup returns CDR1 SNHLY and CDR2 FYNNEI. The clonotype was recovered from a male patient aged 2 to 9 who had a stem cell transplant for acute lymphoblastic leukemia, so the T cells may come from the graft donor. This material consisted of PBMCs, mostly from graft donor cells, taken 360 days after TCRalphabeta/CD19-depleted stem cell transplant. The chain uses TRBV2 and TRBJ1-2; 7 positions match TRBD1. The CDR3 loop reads CASSVGGGIYGYTF. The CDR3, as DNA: TGTGCCAGCAGTGTAGGGGGCGGGATCTATGGCTACACCTTC.